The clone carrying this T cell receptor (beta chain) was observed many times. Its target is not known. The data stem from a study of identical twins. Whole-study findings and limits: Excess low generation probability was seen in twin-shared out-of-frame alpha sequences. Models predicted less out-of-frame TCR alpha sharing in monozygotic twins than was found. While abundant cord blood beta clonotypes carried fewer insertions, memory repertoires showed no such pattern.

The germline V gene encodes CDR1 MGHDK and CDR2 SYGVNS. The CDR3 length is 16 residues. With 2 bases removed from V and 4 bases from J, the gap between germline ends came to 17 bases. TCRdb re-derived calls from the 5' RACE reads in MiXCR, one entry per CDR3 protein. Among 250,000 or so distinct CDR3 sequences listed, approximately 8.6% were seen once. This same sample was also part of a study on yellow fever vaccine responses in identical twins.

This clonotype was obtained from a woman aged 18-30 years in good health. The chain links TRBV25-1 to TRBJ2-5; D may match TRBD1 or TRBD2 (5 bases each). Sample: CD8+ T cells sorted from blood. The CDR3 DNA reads TGTGCCAGCAGTGAAGGAGGAGGCCAGGGACGAGAGACCCAGTACTTC. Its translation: CASSEGGGQGRETQYF.